This record covers a single T cell receptor beta chain. Its cognate antigen is unknown. This entry is derived from a study of T-cell reconstitution after alpha-beta-depleted transplantation in children. CDR3 size: 14 residues. Trimming took off 0 bases at V and 8 bases at J, with 12 bases between the two ends. CDR1 SGHRS and CDR2 YFSETQ come from the germline V gene. Unique molecular identifiers tagged the TCRbeta library. TCRdb used MiXCR to reprocess the PCR reads, holding one entry per CDR3 protein. The sample yields 500,000 to 750,000 distinct CDR3 sequences, 27% seen once. Overall study findings and caveats: For some patients, TCRbeta diversity was high at day 60 because of recipient T cells and thymic progenitors that survived. At the one-year point after transplant, T-cell counts and TCRbeta diversity were found to come mostly from T cells that had been newly produced. As was reported, about two months after transplant, alpha-beta T cells came from several hundred expanded graft clones.

The sequence came from a boy less than two years old with Wiskott-Aldrich syndrome, due to receive a stem cell transplant. This chain uses TRBV5-1 with TRBJ2-1; D is possibly TRBD1 or TRBD2 (5 bases each). The sequencing here drew on PBMCs, taken before TCRalphabeta/CD19-depleted stem cell transplant. CDR3 in amino acids: CASSLVRVGDEQFF. The CDR3 coding sequence is TGCGCCAGCAGCTTGGTTCGAGTGGGGGATGAGCAGTTCTTC.